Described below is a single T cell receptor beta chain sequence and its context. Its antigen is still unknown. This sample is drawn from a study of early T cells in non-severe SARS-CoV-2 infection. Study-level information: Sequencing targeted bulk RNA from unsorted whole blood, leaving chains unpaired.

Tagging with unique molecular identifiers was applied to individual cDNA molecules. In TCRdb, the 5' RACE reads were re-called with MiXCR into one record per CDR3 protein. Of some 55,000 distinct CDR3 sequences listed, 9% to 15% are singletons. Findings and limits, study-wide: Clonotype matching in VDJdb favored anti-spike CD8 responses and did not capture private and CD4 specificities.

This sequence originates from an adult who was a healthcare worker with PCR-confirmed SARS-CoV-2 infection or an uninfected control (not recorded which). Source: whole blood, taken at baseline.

DNA for the CDR3: TGTGCCAGCAGCTTACTTCGCGAGGGAGGCGGCACTGAAGCTTTCTTT. Protein: CASSLLREGGGTEAFF. The rearrangement links TRBV7-9 to TRBJ1-1; D gene unclear. Per germline, CDR1 SEHNR and CDR2 FQNEAQ (reference sequence). The CDR3 totals 16 residues. V gave up 2 bases and J gave up 4 bases, with 17 bases separating them. Using reference TRBV7-9 and TRBJ1-1 for the parts outside the CDR3, the full variable domain is DTGVSQNPRHKITKRGQNVTFRCDPISEHNRLYWYRQTLGQGPEFLTYFQNEAQLEKSRLLSDRFSAERPKGSFSTLEIQRTEQGDSAMYLCASSLLREGGGTEAFFGQGTRLTVV.